The next 11 T cell receptor beta chains were all read from a single sample in a study of shared clonotypes between healthy human individuals. Profiled with immunoSEQ multiplex PCR; TCRdb holds only in-frame clones, not every one. The data show some 1,900,000 clones, approximately 95% seen once. The naive CD8 fraction comprised CD45RO-negative cells positively selected for CCR7 and excluded terminally differentiated effector memory CD45RA+ cells. Sequenced material: naive CD8+ T cells sorted from blood. The receptors derive from a man younger than 35 in good health.

For this clone: The same CDR3 can be traced to other DNA sequences in this sample. The chain employs TRBV5-1 and TRBJ2-7, with D possibly TRBD2 on 5 matching bases. From germline, CDR1 is SGHRS and CDR2 YFSETQ. This CDR3 has 13 amino acids. The ends were cut back, 4 bases at V and 4 bases at J, with 12 bases in the middle. CDR3 sequence (DNA): TGCGCCAGCAGCCCTGGACTGTTATACGAGCAGTACTTC. It codes for CASSPGLLYEQYF.

V gene TRBV30 combines with J gene TRBJ1-3; no firm D call. Trimming removed 2 bases at V and 0 bases at J, with 8 bases between. CDR3 length: 14 residues. From germline, CDR1 is GTSNPN and CDR2 SVGIG (reference sequence). CDR3: CAWSPGSSGNTIYF. The DNA of the CDR3 is TGTGCCTGGAGTCCCGGGAGCTCTGGAAACACCATATATTTT.

This chain uses TRBV27 with TRBJ2-6, with no clear D. The CDR3 runs 16 residues. Germline CDR1 is MNHEY and CDR2 is SMNVEV (reference sequence). Trimming pared 7 bases from V and 0 bases from J, leaving 13 bases between. As DNA, the CDR3 is TGTGCCAGCACCCAATCTTGGGGCTCTGGGGCCAACGTCCTGACTTTC. It specifies CASTQSWGSGANVLTF. Variable domain in full (rest from reference TRBV27 and TRBJ2-6): EAQVTQNPRYLITVTGKKLTVTCSQNMNHEYMSWYRQDPGLGLRQIYYSMNVEVTDKGDVPEGYKVSRKEKRNFPLILESPSPNQTSLYFCASTQSWGSGANVLTFGAGSRLTVL.

The chain employs TRBV4-1 and TRBJ1-2; no clear D. V lost 4 bases, J lost 3 bases, and 15 bases lay in between. The CDR3 contains 15 residues. Germline CDR1 MGHRA, CDR2 YSYEKL. The CDR3 region is CASSRETRDHYGYTF. DNA of the CDR3: TGCGCCAGCAGCCGAGAAACCCGGGATCACTATGGCTACACCTTC.

The gene calls are TRBV29-1 and TRBJ2-7; D remains unclear. V was trimmed by 4 bases and J by 3 bases, leaving 7 bases between them. The CDR3 contains 11 residues. CDR1 SQVTM and CDR2 ANQGSEA come from the germline V gene. This chain's CDR3 is CSVAKDYEQYF. The CDR3 DNA is TGCAGCGTTGCAAAAGACTACGAGCAGTACTTC.

V gene TRBV2 combines with J gene TRBJ2-4, with 9 positions matching TRBD1. CDR1 and CDR2 from the germline V gene are SNHLY and FYNNEI. The CDR3 covers 14 residues. The ends lost 3 bases at V and 8 bases at J; junction bases unmatched: 5. CDR3 region: CASSEGQGGYIQYF. CDR3 DNA: TGTGCCAGCAGTGAGGGACAGGGTGGGTACATTCAGTACTTC.

The chain uses TRBV10-2 and TRBJ1-4, with a possible D match to TRBD1 (5 bases). V lost 5 bases to trimming and J lost 5 bases, with 12 bases between them. CDR3 length: 14 amino acids. Germline values: CDR1 WSHSY, CDR2 SAAADI. The CDR3 DNA sequence: TGCGCCAGCAGTTCCGGGGGAGCAAATGAAAAACTGTTTTTT. It is translated as CASSSGGANEKLFF.

V usage is TRBV27 and J usage is TRBJ1-2; D perhaps matches TRBD1 (5 bases). The CDR3 length is 16 residues. The germline V gene encodes CDR1 MNHEY and CDR2 SMNVEV (reference sequence). V lost 5 bases and J lost 2, with 18 bases in between. The CDR3 DNA reads TGTGCCAGCAGTCCATCCGTGGGGCCGAGAAACTATGGCTACACCTTC. Translating it yields CASSPSVGPRNYGYTF.

The CDR3 DNA reads TGTGCCAGCAGGAAACAGGGGTTGGAGACCCAGTACTTC. Its protein product is CASRKQGLETQYF. The J gene is TRBJ2-5, the V gene TRBV6-1; 7 nucleotides line up with TRBD1. The CDR3 is 13 amino acids. Germline loops: CDR1 MNHNS, CDR2 SASEGT. After removal of 6 bases from V and 5 bases from J, the junction contained 6 bases not matched to a gene.

The chain carries TRBV19 and TRBJ1-5; D remains unclear. Germline V gene lookup returns CDR1 LNHDA and CDR2 SQIVND (reference sequence). V was trimmed by 7 bases and J by 6 bases, leaving 10 bases between them. This CDR3 has 12 residues. The CDR3 region is CASTNDVQPQHF. The CDR3 bases are TGTGCCAGTACTAACGATGTTCAGCCCCAGCATTTT.

The V and J genes are TRBV2 and TRBJ2-5; TRBD2 matches 11 bases. Germline loops: CDR1 SNHLY, CDR2 FYNNEI. This CDR3 has 14 amino acids. Trimming cost V 10 bases and J 5 bases; bases outside gene matches: 9. The CDR3 DNA sequence: TGTGCCATAAAAGTAGCGGGGGGGCTGGAGACCCAGTACTTC. Protein product: CAIKVAGGLETQYF.